The TCR beta chain under discussion was sequenced for a study of T-cell memory formation after mild COVID-19. The overall study: TCR clustering was largely donor specific.

Comment on this clonotype: Its specificity is unknown.

Study-level findings and limits: Later expanders leaned CD4+, whereas day 15 to 85 contracting clones were balanced CD4/CD8.

The V gene end was trimmed by 4 bases and the J gene end by 5 bases; junction bases not matched to a gene: 10. The CDR3 loop spans 16 amino acids. TCRdb analysed the 5' RACE reads with MiXCR anew, one entry per CDR3 protein. The sample has 90,000 to 130,000 distinct CDR3 sequences; 15% to 20% are singletons. Sequencing used PBMCs or a T cell subset sorted from them (not recorded which). This receptor was identified in a man younger than 35 who had mild COVID-19 (a few samples of this study predate the infection). Cell type and time point are not known. The chain couples TRBV12-3 or TRBV12-4 to TRBJ1-4, with 7 bases that match TRBD1. CDR3 in amino acids: CASSSLETGWNEKLFF. The CDR3 DNA follows: TGTGCCAGCAGTTCCCTGGAGACAGGGTGGAATGAAAAACTGTTTTTT.